Below are 21 T cell receptor beta chains sequenced from a single sample in a study of T-cell reconstitution after alpha-beta-depleted transplantation in children. Using unique molecular identifiers, the investigators prepared the TCRbeta library. MiXCR, applied by TCRdb to the PCR reads, yields one record per CDR3 protein. The sample contains around 250,000 distinct CDR3 sequences, over 20% of which appear only once. Sample: PBMCs, taken before TCRalphabeta/CD19-depleted stem cell transplant. All receptors come from a girl aged 2 to 10 with Fanconi anemia, due to receive a stem cell transplant.

This clonotype was observed at least ten times. The genes are TRBV6-5 and TRBJ1-2; perhaps TRBD1 as D (5 bases). Per germline, CDR1 MNHEY and CDR2 SVGAGI. Trimming removed 0 bases from V and 5 bases from J, with 13 bases in between. This CDR3 is 15 amino acids long. CDR3 amino acids: CASSYSPVPGYGYTF. The CDR3 DNA sequence: TGTGCCAGCAGTTACTCGCCGGTTCCAGGGTATGGCTACACCTTC.

In DNA form, the CDR3 reads TGTGCCAGCAATCGAGGGGGAGCTAGCACAGATACGCAGTATTTT. Protein: CASNRGGASTDTQYF. The chain couples TRBV27 to TRBJ2-3; D may be TRBD1 (6 bases). V lost 7 bases, J lost 0 bases, and 14 bases lay in between. The CDR3 contains 15 residues. Germline CDR1 reads MNHEY; CDR2 reads SMNVEV (reference sequence).

The chain is built from TRBV2 and TRBJ1-6; 8 bases line up with TRBD1. V shed 3 bases, J shed 7 bases, and the junction held 2 bases outside the gene matches. This CDR3 is 14 amino acids long. Germline CDR1 is SNHLY and CDR2 is FYNNEI. CDR3: CASSEDRENSPLHF. For the CDR3, the DNA is TGTGCCAGCAGTGAGGACAGGGAGAATTCACCCCTCCACTTT.

This clonotype was found a few times. This chain joins TRBV20-1 and TRBJ2-5, with TRBD2 matching 10 bases. Germline trimming cut 4 bases from V and 5 bases from J; bases unmatched to any gene: 10. This CDR3 has 15 amino acids. Germline V gene data show CDR1 as DFQATT and CDR2 as SNEGSKA (reference sequence). The DNA of the CDR3 is TGCAGTGCTACCCCCGGGACTAGCGATGGGGAGACCCAGTACTTC. Translating it yields CSATPGTSDGETQYF.

This chain uses TRBV6-5 with TRBJ1-1; a weak D match, TRBD1 (5 bases). The CDR3 consists of 16 residues. Germline CDR1 reads MNHEY; CDR2 reads SVGAGI. Between the trimmed V and J ends, which lost 5 bases and 1 base, there was a span of 17 bases. CDR3 DNA sequence: TGTGCCAGCAGTCACAGGAAGGCAGATAGGAACACTGAAGCTTTCTTT. Translation gives CASSHRKADRNTEAFF.

The V gene is TRBV20-1, the J gene TRBJ2-1; D not resolved. V gave up 0 bases and J gave up 0 bases, with 15 bases separating them. Germline V gene data show CDR1 as DFQATT and CDR2 as SNEGSKA (reference sequence). The CDR3 extends over 17 amino acids. In DNA form, the CDR3 reads TGCAGTGCTAGAGATTATCGGGCCTTGAGCTCCTACAATGAGCAGTTCTTC. Protein sequence: CSARDYRALSSYNEQFF.

This clonotype was detected only a few times. The chain links TRBV28 to TRBJ2-1; TRBD2 agrees at 7 bases. This CDR3 contains 15 residues. CDR1 and CDR2 from the germline V gene are MDHEN and SYDVKM. V dropped 3 bases and J dropped 3; count of bases not matched to a gene: 5. The CDR3 sequence is CASSFRSGIYNEQFF. In DNA form, the CDR3 reads TGTGCCAGCAGTTTTCGGAGCGGGATCTACAATGAGCAGTTCTTC. Full variable domain (remainder filled in from reference TRBV28 and TRBJ2-1): DVKVTQSSRYLVKRTGEKVFLECVQDMDHENMFWYRQDPGLGLRLIYFSYDVKMKEKGDIPEGYSVSREKKERFSLILESASTNQTSMYLCASSFRSGIYNEQFFGPGTRLTVL.

This clonotype was counted a single time. The chain recombines TRBV18 with TRBJ2-7, with 8 nucleotides matching TRBD1. The CDR3 extends over 18 amino acids. Trimming at V came to 0 bases and at J to 1 base, leaving 11 bases not matched to a gene. Germline V gene data show CDR1 as KGHSH and CDR2 as LQKENI. CDR3 coding DNA: TGTGCCAGCTCACCACCGACGAACCAGAGGACAGGGTCCTACGAGCAGTACTTC. This encodes CASSPPTNQRTGSYEQYF.

The gene calls are TRBV7-2 and TRBJ2-7; 8 bases map to TRBD2. The V gene end was trimmed by 0 bases and the J gene end by 0 bases; junction bases not matched to a gene: 4. Germline CDR1 is SGHTA and CDR2 is FQGNSA. CDR3 length equals 16 residues. The CDR3 spells CASSLASGVLSYEQYF. In DNA form, the CDR3 reads TGTGCCAGCAGCTTAGCTAGCGGGGTACTCTCCTACGAGCAGTACTTC.

The chain couples TRBV20-1 to TRBJ2-7; 7 bases are shared with TRBD1. Looked up from germline, CDR1 is DFQATT and CDR2 is SNEGSKA (reference sequence). This CDR3 comprises 13 residues. V shed 4 bases and J 2 bases; nucleotides not matched to a gene: 5. The CDR3 loop is CSATRGSPYEQYF. CDR3 nucleotide sequence: TGCAGTGCTACCAGGGGGTCCCCCTACGAGCAGTACTTC.

There are many counts of this clonotype. The V gene is TRBV28, the J gene TRBJ2-5; 10 nucleotides agree with TRBD2. V shed 5 bases and J 5 bases; nucleotides not matched to a gene: 5. Germline V gives CDR1 MDHEN, CDR2 SYDVKM. The CDR3 sequence is 14 residues long. The CDR3 reads CASSGRTSGETQYF. The CDR3 nucleotides read TGTGCCAGCAGTGGACGGACTAGCGGTGAGACCCAGTACTTC.

J is TRBJ2-3 and V is TRBV29-1; D gene unclear. Trimming removed 4 bases from V and 2 bases from J, with 7 bases in between. This CDR3 has 12 amino acids. The germline V gene has CDR1 SQVTM and CDR2 ANQGSEA. CDR3 residues: CSVGVTTDTQYF. In DNA form, the CDR3 reads TGCAGCGTTGGTGTCACCACAGATACGCAGTATTTT.

The chain carries TRBV20-1 and TRBJ2-3, with 8 bases matching TRBD1. V shed 0 bases and J 4 bases; nucleotides not matched to a gene: 12. Looked up from germline, CDR1 is DFQATT and CDR2 is SNEGSKA (reference sequence). The CDR3 consists of 17 residues. The CDR3 sequence: CSARDRGPGRAPDTQYF. In DNA, the CDR3 is TGCAGTGCTAGAGACAGGGGGCCGGGTCGGGCACCAGATACGCAGTATTTT.

This clonotype was observed a few times. The chain has TRBV6-4 and TRBJ2-1; perhaps TRBD2 as D (5 bases). The V end was cut by 3 bases, the J end by 13 bases, with 22 bases between. CDR3 size: 15 residues. Germline CDR1 reads MRHNA; CDR2 reads SNTAGT. CDR3 sequence reads: CASSESGGAVGTQFF. CDR3 sequence (DNA): TGTGCCAGCAGTGAATCAGGAGGAGCCGTAGGAACCCAGTTCTTC.

This clonotype was counted ten times or more. The chain joins TRBV29-1 to TRBJ2-7; TRBD2 agrees at 10 bases. The CDR3 spans 14 residues. V lost 6 bases and J lost 1; bases outside the gene matches: 6. From germline, CDR1 is SQVTM and CDR2 ANQGSEA. The CDR3 sequence: CSVAGGRGSYEQYF. CDR3 DNA sequence: TGCAGCGTAGCGGGAGGGCGCGGGTCCTACGAGCAGTACTTC.

The rearrangement uses TRBV6-1 and TRBJ1-1; the D is unclear. This CDR3 region has 13 residues. Germline V CDR1 and CDR2: MNHNS, SASEGT. V was pared by 5 bases and J by 3 bases, with 10 bases between. The CDR3 protein is CASSQLRDTEAFF. The DNA of the CDR3 is TGTGCCAGCAGTCAGCTCCGGGACACTGAAGCTTTCTTT.

This clonotype was observed at least ten times. The V and J genes are TRBV29-1 and TRBJ2-7, with D perhaps matching TRBD1 (6 bases). The CDR3 spans 13 residues. Germline values: CDR1 SQVTM, CDR2 ANQGSEA. Trimming removed 3 bases from V and 3 bases from J, with 12 bases in between. CDR3 coding DNA: TGCAGCGTTGACAGGGGACCGGGCTACGAGCAGTACTTC. It translates to CSVDRGPGYEQYF.

The J gene is TRBJ2-7, the V gene TRBV5-4; 7 bases fit TRBD2. The junction had 6 bases not matched to a gene; V was cut back by 1 base and J by 2 bases. The CDR3 runs to 15 residues. The germline V gene has CDR1 SGHNT and CDR2 YYREEE (reference sequence). This chain's CDR3 is CASSLPGLETYEQYF. In DNA form, the CDR3 reads TGTGCCAGCAGCTTGCCAGGACTAGAAACCTACGAGCAGTACTTC. Combining the CDR3 with reference TRBV5-4 and TRBJ2-7 gives the whole variable domain ETGVTQSPTHLIKTRGQQVTLRCSSQSGHNTVSWYQQALGQGPQFIFQYYREEENGRGNFPPRFSGLQFPNYSSELNVNALELDDSALYLCASSLPGLETYEQYFGPGTRLTVT.

The chain combines TRBV29-1 with TRBJ2-7; TRBD1 aligns across 8 bases. V was pared by 3 bases and J by 0 bases, with 4 bases of the junction left unmatched. The CDR3 loop spans 14 amino acids. The germline V gene encodes CDR1 SQVTM and CDR2 ANQGSEA. CDR3: CSVEGQESSYEQYF. The CDR3 DNA reads TGCAGCGTTGAGGGACAGGAGAGCTCCTACGAGCAGTACTTC.

This chain joins TRBV11-3 and TRBJ2-5; D remains unclear. Germline values: CDR1 SGHNT, CDR2 YENEEA. Trimming cost V 3 bases and J 5 bases, with 10 bases left between them. The CDR3 runs 13 residues. CDR3 coding DNA: TGTGCCAGCAGCTTGGAAGGCATCGAGACCCAGTACTTC. It encodes CASSLEGIETQYF.

CDR3 loop: CATSDLSNSRNNEQFF. CDR3 nucleotides: TGTGCCACCAGTGATTTGAGTAATAGCAGGAACAATGAGCAGTTCTTC. The gene calls are TRBV24-1 and TRBJ2-1; D ambiguous. V was clipped by 0 bases and J by 5 bases, with 13 bases between them. CDR3 length: 16 amino acids. Germline V gene data show CDR1 as KGHDR and CDR2 as SFDVKD.